A single sample gave rise to the 29 T cell receptor beta chains below, sequenced in a study of technical replicates of blood from a few donors. The table came from immunoSEQ multiplex PCR; TCRdb's copy has only in-frame clones and leaves some out. The sample shows about 62,000 clones, over 85% of them seen only once. The sequenced sample was PBMCs. All receptors come from a human donor in good health. Some clones in this sample may be carry-over from other donors' samples.

This clone was seen a single time. The chain is built from TRBV2 and TRBJ2-1; 7 nucleotides align to TRBD2. This CDR3 region has 15 residues. V lost 0 bases to trimming and J lost 7 bases; unmatched junction nucleotides: 6. Germline-derived CDR1 and CDR2 are SNHLY and FYNNEI. CDR3 in DNA: TGTGCCAGCAGTGAAGCGGGAGGGGTCGGGAATGAGCAGTTCTTC. This translates into CASSEAGGVGNEQFF.

CDR3 nucleotides: TGTGCCAGCAGCGAGAGGCGTGCTGCCCTCTCTGGCTACACCTTC. As protein: CASSERRAALSGYTF. The J gene is TRBJ1-2, the V gene TRBV6-5; D gene unclear. The CDR3 runs 15 residues. Deletions cut 6 bases from V and 7 bases from J, with 21 bases between. CDR1 MNHEY and CDR2 SVGAGI come from the germline V gene.

The genes are TRBV10-3 and TRBJ2-3, with 10 bases aligning to TRBD2. V was pared by 4 bases and J by 2 bases, with 9 bases of the junction left unmatched. Looked up from germline, CDR1 is ENHRY and CDR2 is SYGVKD. The CDR3 covers 17 residues. The CDR3 reads CAISGLAGASDTDTQYF. CDR3 coding DNA: TGTGCCATCAGTGGGCTAGCGGGGGCCTCCGACACAGATACGCAGTATTTT.

J is TRBJ1-4 and V is TRBV25-1; 8 bases match TRBD1. The junction had 5 bases not matched to a gene; V was cut back by 1 base and J by 7 bases. The CDR3 has 15 amino acids. Germline V CDR1 and CDR2: MGHDK, SYGVNS. The CDR3, as DNA: TGTGCCAGCAGTGAATCCGGGACAGGAAGTGAAAAACTGTTTTTT. Translating gives CASSESGTGSEKLFF.

The chain couples TRBV9 to TRBJ1-3; D might be TRBD1 (6 bases). Trimming cost V 3 bases and J 3 bases, with 10 bases left between them. Germline V CDR1 and CDR2: SGDLS, YYNGEE. The CDR3 covers 14 residues. CDR3 in amino acids: CASSAGVFGNTIYF. The DNA for the CDR3 is TGTGCCAGCAGCGCAGGGGTTTTTGGAAACACCATATATTTT.

The chain couples TRBV7-9 to TRBJ2-7, with TRBD1 as a possible D gene (5 bases). With 6 bases removed from V and 5 bases from J, the gap between germline ends came to 29 bases. The CDR3 extends over 18 amino acids. CDR1 SEHNR and CDR2 FQNEAQ come from the germline V gene (reference sequence). The CDR3 bases are TGTGCCAGCAGTCTTTTTACCTGGTGGCAGGGAAATTACGACGAGCAGTACTTC. It codes for CASSLFTWWQGNYDEQYF.

In this sample, this clone turned up a few times. The chain links TRBV7-2 to TRBJ2-3, with TRBD1 identical over 9 bases. CDR3 length equals 15 residues. Germline V gene lookup returns CDR1 SGHTA and CDR2 FQGNSA. V dropped 4 bases and J dropped 1; count of bases not matched to a gene: 3. The CDR3: CASSSDRGGTDTQYF. CDR3 DNA: TGTGCCAGCAGCTCGGACAGGGGAGGCACAGATACGCAGTATTTT.

V is TRBV5-1 and J is TRBJ1-2, with D perhaps TRBD1 (5 bases). The CDR3 has 13 residues. Germline CDR1 reads SGHRS; CDR2 reads YFSETQ. Trimming pared 2 bases from V and 2 bases from J, leaving 7 bases between. CDR3 DNA sequence: TGCGCCAGCAGCTTCCCAGGGAACTATGGCTACACCTTC. As protein: CASSFPGNYGYTF.

The V and J genes are TRBV19 and TRBJ2-2; D is possibly TRBD2 (6 bases). The CDR3 length is 14 residues. V lost 3 bases and J lost 2, with 7 bases in between. The germline CDR1 and CDR2 sequences are LNHDA and SQIVND (reference sequence). CDR3 protein: CASSMGTNTGELFF. The CDR3 DNA sequence: TGTGCCAGTAGTATGGGGACTAACACCGGGGAGCTGTTTTTT.

The sample holds one count of this clone. V gene TRBV5-4 combines with J gene TRBJ2-3, with TRBD1 as a possible D gene (6 bases). Trimming left V 0 bases short and J 5 bases short, with 13 bases between. The CDR3 consists of 15 residues. Germline-derived CDR1 and CDR2 are SGHNT and YYREEE (reference sequence). CDR3: CASSLVNRVKDTQYF. The CDR3 nucleotides are TGTGCCAGCAGCTTGGTTAACAGGGTGAAAGATACGCAGTATTTT.

The rearrangement uses TRBV6-1 and TRBJ2-2, with 11 bases identical to TRBD2. Germline V lookup: CDR1 MNHNS, CDR2 SASEGT. With V trimmed by 1 base and J by 3 bases, 4 bases remained unmatched. This CDR3 is built from 17 residues. For the CDR3, the DNA is TGTGCCAGCAGTGAAGTTAGCGGGGGGGCTTACACCGGGGAGCTGTTTTTT. It translates to CASSEVSGGAYTGELFF.

As DNA, the CDR3 is TGTGCCAGCAGCTTCGGGGGGAGGACAGGGGGCGCCGAGCAGTACTTC. Translation gives CASSFGGRTGGAEQYF. The J gene is TRBJ2-7, the V gene TRBV11-2, with 11 bases identical to TRBD1. Germline values: CDR1 SGHAT, CDR2 FQNNGV. V lost 3 bases and J lost 6; bases outside the gene matches: 10. There are 16 residues in the CDR3.

The chain carries TRBV5-6 and TRBJ1-1; 8 bases line up with TRBD1. Trimming cost V 2 bases and J 2 bases; bases outside gene matches: 8. There are 16 residues in the CDR3. The germline V gene has CDR1 SGHDT and CDR2 YYEEEE. The CDR3: CASSFFIQGANTEAFF. As DNA, the CDR3 is TGTGCCAGCAGCTTTTTTATTCAGGGGGCCAACACTGAAGCTTTCTTT. Filled out from reference TRBV5-6 and TRBJ1-1, the complete variable domain reads DAGVTQSPTHLIKTRGQQVTLRCSPKSGHDTVSWYQQALGQGPQFIFQYYEEEERQRGNFPDRFSGHQFPNYSSELNVNALLLGDSALYLCASSFFIQGANTEAFFGQGTRLTVV.

This clone was found once. V usage is TRBV18 and J usage is TRBJ2-1; TRBD2 aligns across 14 bases. The CDR3 spans 16 residues. Germline V gene sequence: CDR1 KGHSH, CDR2 LQKENI. V trimming: 3 bases; J trimming: 5 bases; junction bases outside the gene matches: 3. The DNA for the CDR3 is TGTGCCAGCTCACCGGGACTAGCGGGAGCGAACAATGAGCAGTTCTTC. This translates into CASSPGLAGANNEQFF.

CDR3 sequence reads: CASSWSVAGGEETQYF. CDR3 bases: TGCGCCAGCAGCTGGAGTGTAGCGGGAGGGGAAGAGACCCAGTACTTC. This chain connects TRBV5-1 to TRBJ2-5, with 11 positions matching TRBD2. The CDR3 contains 16 residues. Germline assignment: CDR1 SGHRS and CDR2 YFSETQ. The V gene end was trimmed by 3 bases and the J gene end by 3 bases; junction bases not matched to a gene: 7.

V and J are TRBV4-3 and TRBJ1-5; D gene ambiguous. The CDR3 length is 14 residues. Germline CDR1 is LGHNA and CDR2 is YSLEER. The V gene lost 1 base and the J gene lost 4 bases, with 8 bases spanning the gap. CDR3 nucleotide sequence: TGCGCCAGCAGCCAAGGAGCGGGAAATCAGCCCCAGCATTTT. It is translated as CASSQGAGNQPQHF.

The chain joins TRBV9 to TRBJ2-3; a weak D match, TRBD2 (7 bases). Germline-derived CDR1 and CDR2 are SGDLS and YYNGEE. Between the trimmed V and J ends, which lost 4 bases and 3 bases, there was a span of 18 bases. This CDR3 is built from 16 residues. The CDR3 sequence is CASSRGRGPGTDTQYF. The CDR3 DNA reads TGTGCCAGCAGCCGGGGGCGGGGGCCCGGGACAGATACGCAGTATTTT.

The chain employs TRBV5-1 and TRBJ1-4, with 7 nucleotides matching TRBD1. The V gene end was trimmed by 3 bases and the J gene end by 5 bases; junction bases not matched to a gene: 4. Germline CDR1 reads SGHRS; CDR2 reads YFSETQ. The CDR3 spans 14 residues. CDR3 amino acids: CASSSGQQNEKLFF. The CDR3 bases are TGCGCCAGCAGCTCGGGACAGCAGAATGAAAAACTGTTTTTT.

The chain couples TRBV7-2 to TRBJ2-7; D might be TRBD2 (6 bases). This CDR3 spans 13 amino acids. V lost 5 bases to trimming and J lost 3 bases, with 11 bases between them. Germline loops: CDR1 SGHTA, CDR2 FQGNSA. The CDR3 DNA reads TGTGCCAGCAGCCCCCAGGGAGGCTACGAGCAGTACTTC. This codes for CASSPQGGYEQYF.

This sequence joins TRBV7-2 and TRBJ1-2; a possible D gene is TRBD1 (5 bases). CDR1 is SGHTA and CDR2 is FQGNSA in the germline V gene. This CDR3 region has 14 residues. V was trimmed by 5 bases and J by 3 bases, leaving 13 bases between them. The CDR3 here is CASSTGGGDYGYTF. CDR3 in DNA: TGTGCCAGCAGCACCGGCGGGGGGGACTATGGCTACACCTTC.

The gene calls are TRBV2 and TRBJ2-7, with TRBD1 identical over 8 bases. CDR1 is SNHLY and CDR2 is FYNNEI in the germline V gene. The CDR3 totals 14 residues. Trimming at V came to 4 bases and at J to 2 bases, leaving 4 bases not matched to a gene. The CDR3 bases are TGTGCCAGCAGTGCTTGGACAGGGACCTACGAGCAGTACTTC. Translation: CASSAWTGTYEQYF. Using reference TRBV2 and TRBJ2-7 for the parts outside the CDR3, the full variable domain is EPEVTQTPSHQVTQMGQEVILRCVPISNHLYFYWYRQILGQKVEFLVSFYNNEISEKSEIFDDQFSVERPDGSNFTLKIRSTKLEDSAMYFCASSAWTGTYEQYFGPGTRLTVT.

The chain has TRBV19 and TRBJ1-2, with D possibly TRBD1 on 6 matching bases. This CDR3 is built from 15 residues. Germline CDR1 and CDR2: LNHDA and SQIVND (reference sequence). Trimming shortened V by 4 bases and J by 6 bases, and 18 bases separated the two germline ends. CDR3 residues: CASSTDTGTTHGYTF. The CDR3 DNA is TGTGCCAGTAGTACGGACACCGGGACAACCCATGGCTACACCTTC.

J is TRBJ1-4 and V is TRBV19; D gene uncertain. From germline, CDR1 is LNHDA and CDR2 SQIVND (reference sequence). The CDR3 has 14 amino acids. Trimming left V 1 base short and J 10 bases short, with 13 bases between. DNA of the CDR3: TGTGCCAGTAGTATAGTGAGTAGCAGCAGAAAACTGTTTTTT. This gives the protein CASSIVSSSRKLFF.

CDR3 DNA sequence: TGTGCCACCCGCGGGCAGGGGGTGGGCACCGGGGAGCTGTTTTTT. Residues: CATRGQGVGTGELFF. The rearrangement links TRBV15 to TRBJ2-2, with 7 bases aligning to TRBD1. V shed 8 bases and J 4 bases; nucleotides not matched to a gene: 10. This CDR3 has 15 amino acids. Germline V lookup: CDR1 LNHNV, CDR2 YYDKDF (reference sequence).

The V and J genes are TRBV5-4 and TRBJ1-2, with D possibly matching TRBD1 (6 bases). The ends were cut back, 4 bases at V and 6 bases at J, with 10 bases in the middle. Looked up from germline, CDR1 is SGHNT and CDR2 is YYREEE (reference sequence). The CDR3 spans 12 residues. DNA for the CDR3: TGTGCCAGCAGCCTAAACAGGGATGGCTACACCTTC. Translation gives CASSLNRDGYTF.

This clone was counted only a few times. The chain carries TRBV4-2 and TRBJ2-3; D is perhaps TRBD2 (5 bases). CDR3 length: 20 residues. CDR1 and CDR2 (germline): LGHNA, YNFKEQ. The V and J ends lost 1 base and 4 bases respectively, with 27 bases between them. The CDR3 sequence is CASSQAAEGVGRRGADTQYF. In DNA, the CDR3 is TGTGCCAGCAGCCAAGCGGCCGAGGGAGTCGGTAGACGTGGCGCAGATACGCAGTATTTT.

The chain carries TRBV29-1 and TRBJ1-1; D is unclear. Germline V lookup: CDR1 SQVTM, CDR2 ANQGSEA. CDR3 length equals 11 residues. V was trimmed by 4 bases and J by 1 base, leaving 4 bases between them. This CDR3 is CSVARNTEAFF. CDR3 DNA: TGCAGCGTTGCCAGGAACACTGAAGCTTTCTTT.

The chain combines TRBV5-5 with TRBJ2-7; 9 nucleotides align to TRBD1. Germline CDR1 SGHKS, CDR2 YYEKEE (reference sequence). V lost 1 base and J lost 2; bases outside the gene matches: 7. The CDR3 has 16 residues. CDR3 DNA sequence: TGTGCCAGCAGCTTGACCCCGGGACAGGGAACCTACGAGCAGTACTTC. Its translation: CASSLTPGQGTYEQYF.

V is TRBV6-1 and J is TRBJ2-3, with 10 positions matching TRBD2. Germline V gene lookup returns CDR1 MNHNS and CDR2 SASEGT. The V segment lost 4 bases and the J segment 6 bases; nucleotides outside the gene matches: 16. The CDR3 consists of 18 residues. The DNA for the CDR3 is TGTGCCAGCAGTGGTTTCCCCTCTGGAGCGGGGGGGCCCGATACGCAGTATTTT. Its translation is CASSGFPSGAGGPDTQYF.